The sequence of this T cell receptor beta chain was determined in a study of control samples from healthy donors and cancer patients. Generated by immunoSEQ multiplex PCR, the TCRdb table keeps only in-frame clones and is missing some. The repertoire holds about 130,000 clones, with about nine tenths as singletons. The V and J ends lost 3 bases and 4 bases respectively, with 12 bases between them. This CDR3 is built from 14 residues. Germline lookup yields CDR1 ENHRY and CDR2 SYGVKD. Material for sequencing was blood. The receptor comes from a man between 18 and 29 years old in good health. V gene TRBV10-3 combines with J gene TRBJ2-5; D remains unclear. In nucleotides, the CDR3 is TGTGCCATCAGTGAATTTAGTTTGGGAGAGACCCAGTACTTC. Its translation is CAISEFSLGETQYF.